The 11 T cell receptor beta chains reported below all come from one sample, sequenced in a study of blood T cell repertoires in COVID-19. Only in-frame clones appear in the TCRdb table, and some are missing; sequencing was by immunoSEQ multiplex PCR. The table has roughly 250,000 clones, 75% to 95% seen once. The sample consisted of PBMCs or T cells enriched from blood (not recorded which). These receptors were collected from a woman younger than 35 who had recovered from COVID-19.

The chain uses TRBV19 and TRBJ1-2; 11 bases map to TRBD1. After removal of 8 bases from V and 10 bases from J, the junction contained 15 bases not matched to a gene. CDR1 and CDR2 (germline): LNHDA, SQIVND (reference sequence). CDR3 size: 15 residues. CDR3 bases: TGTGCCAGTCGAGCCGGGACAGGGGGTTTGAAAGTCTACACCTTC. Translated: CASRAGTGGLKVYTF.

The genes are TRBV19 and TRBJ2-7; 12 bases agree with TRBD2. Unmatched junction bases numbered 18, after V lost 7 bases and J lost 5 bases. The germline V gene has CDR1 LNHDA and CDR2 SQIVND (reference sequence). The CDR3 spans 18 residues. The CDR3 loop is CASTFPSGGGQDTHEQYF. The CDR3 DNA sequence: TGTGCCAGTACCTTTCCTAGCGGGGGGGGGCAAGATACCCACGAGCAGTACTTC. The full variable domain, with the rest looked up from reference TRBV19 and TRBJ2-7, is DGGITQSPKYLFRKEGQNVTLSCEQNLNHDAMYWYRQDPGQGLRLIYYSQIVNDFQKGDIAEGYSVSREKKESFPLTVTSAQKNPTAFYLCASTFPSGGGQDTHEQYFGPGTRLTVT.

CDR3 DNA sequence: TGTGCCAGCAGCCCTGCGCTAACTGAAGCTTTCTTT. Translated: CASSPALTEAFF. This rearrangement joins TRBV28 to TRBJ1-1; D gene uncertain. Germline V gives CDR1 MDHEN, CDR2 SYDVKM. Trimming took 6 bases from V and 5 from J, leaving 10 bases between them. The CDR3 totals 12 residues.

This rearrangement joins TRBV5-5 to TRBJ2-7, with 7 bases lining up with TRBD1. The CDR3 loop spans 13 amino acids. The V and J ends lost 4 bases and 6 bases, in that order; junction bases with no gene match: 7. The germline gives CDR1 SGHKS, CDR2 YYEKEE (reference sequence). The CDR3 DNA follows: TGTGCCAGCAGCCCTACAGGGGTAGGCGAGCAGTACTTC. Amino acids: CASSPTGVGEQYF.

The rearrangement links TRBV7-9 to TRBJ2-1, with 8 bases matching TRBD2. J was trimmed by 7 bases and V by 3 bases; bases with no gene match: 11. The CDR3 contains 16 residues. The germline V gene has CDR1 SEHNR and CDR2 FQNEAQ (reference sequence). Here the CDR3 DNA reads TGTGCCAGCAGCTTTTTGGGACTAGGGGTTAGGAATGAGCAGTTCTTC. It translates to CASSFLGLGVRNEQFF.

The chain has TRBV27 and TRBJ2-3, with 9 positions matching TRBD1. After removal of 5 bases from V and 4 bases from J, the junction contained 7 bases not matched to a gene. The length of the CDR3 is 15 residues. The germline gives CDR1 MNHEY, CDR2 SMNVEV (reference sequence). The CDR3 sequence is CASSMPGQGPDTQYF. DNA for the CDR3: TGTGCCAGCAGTATGCCGGGACAGGGACCAGATACGCAGTATTTT.

The V call is TRBV11-2, the J call TRBJ1-5; maybe TRBD1 (6 bases). The CDR3 contains 14 residues. V gave up 1 base and J gave up 3 bases, with 7 bases separating them. The germline CDR1 and CDR2 sequences are SGHAT and FQNNGV. The CDR3 sequence: CASSLGGPNQPQHF. The CDR3 DNA reads TGTGCCAGCAGCTTAGGGGGGCCCAATCAGCCCCAGCATTTT.

The V call is TRBV19, the J call TRBJ1-2; 7 nucleotides match TRBD1. The germline CDR1 and CDR2 sequences are LNHDA and SQIVND (reference sequence). V shed 7 bases, J shed 4 bases, and the junction held 9 bases outside the gene matches. The CDR3 is made up of 14 amino acids. The chain's CDR3 is CASTPGRTGYGYTF. CDR3 sequence (DNA): TGTGCCAGTACCCCCGGGCGGACAGGCTATGGCTACACCTTC.

This chain joins TRBV29-1 and TRBJ1-2, with D perhaps matching TRBD1 (5 bases). CDR1 and CDR2 from the germline V gene are SQVTM and ANQGSEA. V was shortened by 1 base and J by 4 bases, with 10 bases between the two germline ends. The CDR3 runs to 13 residues. CDR3 sequence: CSVEVDNTYGYTF. The CDR3 nucleotides read TGCAGCGTTGAAGTGGACAACACCTATGGCTACACCTTC.

The chain is built from TRBV20-1 and TRBJ1-1; no definite D call. Per the germline V gene, CDR1 is DFQATT and CDR2 is SNEGSKA (reference sequence). The CDR3 runs 9 residues. The V and J ends lost 6 bases and 10 bases respectively, with 9 bases between them. CDR3 sequence (DNA): TGCAGTGCACGCCGGGGAGCTTTCTTT. Protein product: CSARRGAFF.

The gene calls are TRBV10-3 and TRBJ1-1; D remains ambiguous. CDR1 and CDR2 from the germline V gene are ENHRY and SYGVKD. CDR3 length: 14 amino acids. V gave up 5 bases and J gave up 4 bases, with 14 bases separating them. The CDR3 coding sequence is TGTGCCATCAGTTCGGACGGTCGGGGCACTGAAGCTTTCTTT. Amino acids: CAISSDGRGTEAFF.